The rows below give T cell receptor beta chains drawn from one sample of a study of T-cell memory formation after mild COVID-19. TCRdb reprocessed the 5' RACE reads via MiXCR and lists one record per CDR3 protein. The sample holds around 420,000 distinct CDR3 sequences; around 24% are singletons and the top ten take around 8.8%. The specimen was PBMCs or a T cell subset sorted from them (not recorded which). The receptors here all came from an adult woman who had mild COVID-19 (a few samples of this study predate the infection). Cell type and time point are not known. The CDR3 runs from the conserved cysteine through the conserved F or W. Fields, in order: D gene, V gene, clone size, J gene, CDR3 DNA, CDR3 protein. D genes are given only for firm matches. Part of the rows lack a size; the others show once, few, many or a class for expanded clones.

-	TRBV11-2	-	TRBJ2-7	TGTGCCAGCAGCTTAGATCCCCGAAGCGAGCAGTACTTC	CASSLDPRSEQYF
-	TRBV29-1	few	TRBJ1-6	TGCAGCGTGACGGACGGACCGAATTCACCCCTCCACTTT	CSVTDGPNSPLHF
TRBD1	TRBV14	few	TRBJ2-3	TGTGCCAGCAGCCAACGGGACAGGGAGGTAGATACGCAGTATTTT	CASSQRDREVDTQYF
TRBD2	TRBV2	few	TRBJ2-3	TGTGCCAGCAGTGATGCGGGGGGCATAGATACGCAGTATTTT	CASSDAGGIDTQYF
TRBD2	TRBV6-2/TRBV6-3	-	TRBJ2-1	TGTGCCAGCAGACGCGGAGCGGGAGGGTCCTACAATGAGCAGTTCTTC	CASRRGAGGSYNEQFF
-	TRBV10-3	-	TRBJ2-7	TGTGCCATCAGTGCAGGGGACTATCAGTACGAGCAGTACTTC	CAISAGDYQYEQYF
-	TRBV6-1	-	TRBJ2-3	TGTGCCAGCAGTGACAGGGTCGGGATCACAGATACGCAGTATTTT	CASSDRVGITDTQYF
-	TRBV6-6	-	TRBJ1-2	TGTGCCAGCAGTTACGACAGCACTAACTATGGCTACACCTTC	CASSYDSTNYGYTF
-	TRBV5-1	-	TRBJ2-5	TGCGCCAGCAGCTTGGGATTTATGGAGACCCAGTACTTC	CASSLGFMETQYF
-	TRBV9	-	TRBJ2-2	TGTGCCAGCAGCGTAGATGGTAGCTTCACCGGGGAGCTGTTTTTT	CASSVDGSFTGELFF
-	TRBV13	few	TRBJ2-1	TGTGCCAGCAGCTTAGCCTTGTCGGCTTACAATGAGCAGTTCTTC	CASSLALSAYNEQFF
-	TRBV9	-	TRBJ2-7	TGTGCCAGCAGTAAATTCCCGACCTACGAGCAGTACTTC	CASSKFPTYEQYF
-	TRBV7-9	few	TRBJ2-7	TGTGCCAGCAGCTGGGCCGGGACGCCAACCTACGAGCAGTACTTC	CASSWAGTPTYEQYF
TRBD1	TRBV6-5	-	TRBJ1-5	TGTGCCAGCAGTCTGACAGGGGGCCTGAGTAGCAATCAGCCCCAGCATTTT	CASSLTGGLSSNQPQHF
-	TRBV5-1	few	TRBJ1-2	TGCGCCAGCAGCCTAAGGGCCCTCGACGGCGTTGACTATGGCTACACCTTC	CASSLRALDGVDYGYTF
TRBD2	TRBV28	-	TRBJ2-3	TGTGCCAGCAGCCGACTAGCGGATCGCACAGATACGCAGTATTTT	CASSRLADRTDTQYF
-	TRBV30	-	TRBJ2-1	TGTGCGTGGAGTGGGGAAACGTACAATGAGCAGTTCTTC	CAWSGETYNEQFF
TRBD2	TRBV7-8	-	TRBJ2-1	TGTGCCAGCAGCTTAGGTGTGCATACACGATATGTTGTTAGCGGGGGGCCCTCCTACAATGAGCAGTTCTTC	CASSLGVHTRYVVSGGPSYNEQFF
-	TRBV12-3/TRBV12-4	few	TRBJ1-1	TGTGCCAGCAGCCAACAGTCGAACACTGAAGCTTTCTTT	CASSQQSNTEAFF
TRBD1	TRBV11-2	-	TRBJ1-3	TGTGCCAGCAGCCCTCGACAGGGGGACATATATTTT	CASSPRQGDIYF
-	TRBV24-1	few	TRBJ1-2	TGTGCCACCAGTGATCCCGGGTTTGGCTACACCTTC	CATSDPGFGYTF
-	TRBV5-1	few	TRBJ1-2	TGCGCCAGCAGCTTGGAAGGGACTACCTATGGCTACACCTTC	CASSLEGTTYGYTF
-	TRBV27	once	TRBJ1-5	TGTGCCAGCAGTAGAAGCTTACAGGGAAGCAATCAGCCCCAGCATTTT	CASSRSLQGSNQPQHF
-	TRBV21-1	-	TRBJ2-3	-	CASSKAPGTAFTTWGFGTDTQYF
-	TRBV6-1	-	TRBJ1-1	TGTGCCAGCAGACTTGAGACAGTGAACATGAACACTGAAGCTTTCTTT	CASRLETVNMNTEAFF
-	TRBV2	-	TRBJ1-5	TGTGCCAGCAGTGAGGACAGATGGGTCAATCAGCCCCAGCATTTT	CASSEDRWVNQPQHF
-	TRBV9	-	TRBJ2-1	TGTGCCAGCAGCGGGCGACTCTACAATGAGCAGTTCTTC	CASSGRLYNEQFF
-	TRBV29-1	-	TRBJ2-7	TGCAGCGTTGAAGATCTTCAACAGGGAGGCACCTACGAGCAGTACTTC	CSVEDLQQGGTYEQYF
-	TRBV4-3	-	TRBJ2-7	TGCGCCAGCAGCCAAGATCTAGCTAGCAGCTCCTACGAGCAGTACTTC	CASSQDLASSSYEQYF
-	TRBV25-1	-	TRBJ2-1	TGTGCCAGCAGTGAACACGAGGAATACAATGAGCAGTTCTTC	CASSEHEEYNEQFF
TRBD2	TRBV12-3/TRBV12-4	many	TRBJ2-1	TGTGCCAGCCTGGGGCTAGCGGTTGATGAGCAGTTCTTC	CASLGLAVDEQFF
-	TRBV9	few	TRBJ2-2	TGTGCCAGCACCCGTGGAGGGACGAACACCGGGGAGCTGTTTTTT	CASTRGGTNTGELFF
-	TRBV7-2	-	TRBJ1-2	TGTGCCAGCAGCTCCAACAGGGATCGCTATGGCTACACCTTC	CASSSNRDRYGYTF